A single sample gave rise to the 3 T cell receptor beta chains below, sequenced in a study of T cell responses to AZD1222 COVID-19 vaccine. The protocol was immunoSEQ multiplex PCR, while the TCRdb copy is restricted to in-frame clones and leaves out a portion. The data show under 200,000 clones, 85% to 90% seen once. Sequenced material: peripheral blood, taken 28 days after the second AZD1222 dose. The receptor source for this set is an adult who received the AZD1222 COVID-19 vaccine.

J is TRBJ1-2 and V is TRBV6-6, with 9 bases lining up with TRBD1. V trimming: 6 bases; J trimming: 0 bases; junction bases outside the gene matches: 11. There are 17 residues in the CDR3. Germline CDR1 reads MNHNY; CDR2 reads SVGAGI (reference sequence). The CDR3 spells CASRRKTGGETNYGYTF. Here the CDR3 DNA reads TGTGCCAGCAGACGAAAAACAGGGGGCGAAACTAACTATGGCTACACCTTC.

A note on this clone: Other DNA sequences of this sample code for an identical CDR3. The CDR3 is CASSQGNSNQPQHF. CDR3 coding DNA: TGTGCCAGCAGCCAAGGGAACAGCAATCAGCCCCAGCATTTT. The J gene is TRBJ1-5, the V gene TRBV3-1 (or the pseudogene TRBV3-2), with D unresolved. Deletions cut 1 base from V and 1 base from J, with 5 bases between. CDR1 is LGHDT, CDR2 YNNKEL, per germline (reference sequence). This CDR3 comprises 14 residues.

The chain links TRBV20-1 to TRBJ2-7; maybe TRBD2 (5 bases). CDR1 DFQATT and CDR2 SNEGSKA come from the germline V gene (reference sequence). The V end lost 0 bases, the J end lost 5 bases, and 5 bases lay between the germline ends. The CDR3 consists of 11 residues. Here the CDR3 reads CSARDGDEQYF. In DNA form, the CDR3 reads TGCAGTGCTAGAGACGGGGACGAGCAGTACTTC.